This T cell receptor (beta chain) comes out of a study of blood T cell repertoires in COVID-19. Study-level background: Sites across the United States, Italy and Spain contributed samples from acute and convalescent COVID-19. The analysed material was cDNA or gDNA that came from T cells, B-cell-depleted T cells, or PBMCs.

Sequencing was performed with immunoSEQ multiplex PCR; in TCRdb, only in-frame clones are kept and a portion is missing. There are 430,000 or so clones in the sample; roughly 84% occur only once, and less than 1.5% lies in the top ten. J was trimmed by 4 bases and V by 6 bases; bases with no gene match: 12. CDR3 length equals 16 residues. In germline, CDR1 is ENHRY, CDR2 SYGVKD. Individuals in the exposed group had encountered a COVID-19 case within 2 weeks preceding study entry. This TCR came from a woman between 18 and 29 years old who had been exposed to COVID-19. What was sequenced was PBMCs or T cells enriched from blood (not recorded which). This rearrangement joins TRBV10-3 to TRBJ2-7, with 10 bases fitting TRBD1. CDR3 nucleotides: TGTGCCATCAGGGAACCGGGACAGGGGCTGGGGTACGAGCAGTACTTC. Translation: CAIREPGQGLGYEQYF.